The 19 T cell receptor beta chains listed next were all sequenced from one sample in a study of cytomegalovirus exposure and HLA in healthy donors. PCR was performed using 60 Vbeta and 13 Jbeta primers. Profiling relied on immunoSEQ multiplex PCR, and the TCRdb table lists in-frame clones only, not all of them. This table holds about 150,000 clones, around 80% found once. Input material: PBMCs. The receptors were sampled from a young woman in good health and CMV-seronegative.

The chain links TRBV10-2 to TRBJ1-1; no clear D. Trimming took off 3 bases at V and 5 bases at J, with 19 bases between the two ends. The CDR3 sequence is 16 residues long. The germline V gene has CDR1 WSHSY and CDR2 SAAADI. The DNA of the CDR3 is TGCGCCAGCAGTGAATTTGCATTGGGGAGAAAGACTGAAGCTTTCTTT. Translation gives CASSEFALGRKTEAFF.

Only one count was recorded for this clone. CDR3 nucleotides: TGTGCCAGCTCACCCCGACAGGGGTACGAGCAGTACTTC. The encoded protein is CASSPRQGYEQYF. The gene calls are TRBV18 and TRBJ2-7, with 8 bases aligning to TRBD1. The CDR3 runs to 13 residues. Trimming took 3 bases from V and 4 from J; bases not matched to a gene: 2. The germline V gene has CDR1 KGHSH and CDR2 LQKENI.

The chain is built from TRBV9 and TRBJ1-6, with 9 nucleotides matching TRBD1. J was trimmed by 10 bases and V by 0 bases; bases with no gene match: 8. CDR3 size: 16 residues. Germline V CDR1 and CDR2: SGDLS, YYNGEE. Here the CDR3 reads CASSVARGTGRSPLHF. The CDR3 DNA reads TGTGCCAGCAGCGTAGCTCGCGGGACAGGGAGGTCACCCCTCCACTTT. Based on the CDR3 plus reference TRBV9 and TRBJ1-6, the full variable domain is DSGVTQTPKHLITATGQRVTLRCSPRSGDLSVYWYQQSLDQGLQFLIQYYNGEERAKGNILERFSAQQFPDLHSELNLSSLELGDSALYFCASSVARGTGRSPLHFGNGTRLTVT.

A remark on this clone: In the same sample, other DNA sequences code for this CDR3. The V and J genes are TRBV5-6 and TRBJ1-2; tentatively, D is TRBD1 (5 bases). Germline assignment: CDR1 SGHDT and CDR2 YYEEEE. The CDR3 covers 14 residues. Trimming took 0 bases from V and 1 from J, leaving 7 bases between them. Here the CDR3 reads CASSLGGGNYGYTF. The CDR3 nucleotides are TGTGCCAGCAGCTTGGGGGGCGGTAACTATGGCTACACCTTC. The full variable domain, with the rest looked up from reference TRBV5-6 and TRBJ1-2, is DAGVTQSPTHLIKTRGQQVTLRCSPKSGHDTVSWYQQALGQGPQFIFQYYEEEERQRGNFPDRFSGHQFPNYSSELNVNALLLGDSALYLCASSLGGGNYGYTFGSGTRLTVV.

This clone appeared a single time. The identical CDR3 is also encoded by other nucleotide sequences in the sample. J is TRBJ1-2 and V is TRBV7-9, with a possible D match to TRBD1 (5 bases). The V end was cut by 5 bases, the J end by 2 bases, with 15 bases between. The CDR3 is 15 amino acids. Looked up from germline, CDR1 is SEHNR and CDR2 is FQNEAQ (reference sequence). The CDR3 sequence: CASSLVEGSNYGYTF. DNA for the CDR3: TGTGCCAGCAGCCTAGTGGAGGGGAGCAACTATGGCTACACCTTC.

The chain links TRBV6-1 to TRBJ1-2; a possible D gene is TRBD1 (6 bases). Deletions cut 2 bases from V and 6 bases from J, with 13 bases between. The CDR3 is made up of 14 amino acids. Germline assignment: CDR1 MNHNS and CDR2 SASEGT. CDR3 in amino acids: CASSERGASDGYTF. The CDR3 region has the DNA TGTGCCAGCAGTGAACGGGGGGCGAGTGATGGCTACACCTTC.

The V call is TRBV7-9, the J call TRBJ2-3; 7 nucleotides line up with TRBD2. This CDR3 contains 19 residues. Germline V gene lookup returns CDR1 SEHNR and CDR2 FQNEAQ (reference sequence). V dropped 7 bases and J dropped 0; count of bases not matched to a gene: 19. CDR3 bases: TGTGCCAGCATTCCGCCCAGGGACTATACTTTTTCTAGCACAGATACGCAGTATTTT. Protein sequence: CASIPPRDYTFSSTDTQYF.

On this clone itself: At one end the junction does not follow the germline gene, possibly because of a read error. J is TRBJ2-6 and V is TRBV28, with D maybe TRBD1 (5 bases). Germline V gene data show CDR1 as MDHEN and CDR2 as SYDVKM. The CDR3 has 15 residues. Here the CDR3 reads CASSLLPSGANGLTF. The DNA of the CDR3 is TGTGCCAGCAGTTTACTTCCCTCTGGGGCCAACGGCCTGACTTTC.

This chain links TRBV23-1 with TRBJ1-1; no clear D gene. TRBV23-1 is labeled an ORF, and its function is uncertain. The V and J ends lost 0 bases and 0 bases respectively, with 8 bases between them. The CDR3 contains 15 residues. The CDR3 sequence: CASSQSHELNTEAFF. The CDR3 DNA sequence: TGCGCCAGCAGTCAATCCCACGAGTTGAACACTGAAGCTTTCTTT.

V usage is TRBV6-6 and J usage is TRBJ1-1; 8 nucleotides line up with TRBD1. There are 15 residues in the CDR3. The trim removed 2 bases at V and 4 bases at J, leaving 6 bases unmatched. From germline, CDR1 is MNHNY and CDR2 SVGAGI (reference sequence). The CDR3 here is CASSYGQGASTEAFF. For the CDR3, the DNA is TGTGCCAGCAGTTACGGGCAGGGGGCGTCCACTGAAGCTTTCTTT.

V usage is TRBV11-3 and J usage is TRBJ1-5; 7 bases line up with TRBD1. The CDR3 is 15 residues long. Germline CDR1 is SGHNT and CDR2 is YENEEA. Germline trimming cut 5 bases from V and 0 bases from J; bases unmatched to any gene: 4. CDR3 in amino acids: CASSAGQNSNQPQHF. The CDR3 region has the DNA TGTGCCAGCAGCGCGGGACAGAATAGCAATCAGCCCCAGCATTTT.

J is TRBJ1-6 and V is TRBV18, with D tentatively TRBD1 (5 bases). The CDR3 contains 15 residues. With 1 base removed from V and 5 bases from J, the gap between germline ends came to 9 bases. Germline CDR1 and CDR2: KGHSH and LQKENI. The CDR3 sequence is CASSPRSQDNSPLHF. The CDR3 coding sequence is TGTGCCAGCTCACCACGGTCACAGGATAATTCACCCCTCCACTTT.

This chain uses TRBV11-2 with TRBJ1-2; 8 nucleotides line up with TRBD1. The germline V gene encodes CDR1 SGHAT and CDR2 FQNNGV. V lost 4 bases and J lost 6; bases outside the gene matches: 4. CDR3 size: 13 residues. CDR3 residues: CASSSDRADGYTF. Written as DNA, the CDR3 is TGTGCCAGCAGCTCGGACAGGGCGGATGGCTACACCTTC. Variable domain in full (rest from reference TRBV11-2 and TRBJ1-2): EAGVAQSPRYKIIEKRQSVAFWCNPISGHATLYWYQQILGQGPKLLIQFQNNGVVDDSQLPKDRFSAERLKGVDSTLKIQPAKLEDSAVYLCASSSDRADGYTFGSGTRLTVV.

The chain carries TRBV7-8 and TRBJ1-6; D perhaps matches TRBD1 (5 bases). The V gene's germline CDR1 is SGHVS and CDR2 FQNEAQ. V gave up 2 bases and J gave up 2 bases, with 19 bases separating them. The CDR3 consists of 19 residues. CDR3 in DNA: TGTGCCAGCAGCTTATCCTCCGGCGGGGGTTGGACCTATAATTCACCCCTCCACTTT. Translating it yields CASSLSSGGGWTYNSPLHF.

J is TRBJ1-2 and V is TRBV2, with a weak D call TRBD1 (6 bases). The germline V and J ends were trimmed by 6 bases and 4 bases, with 21 bases remaining between them. The germline CDR1 and CDR2 sequences are SNHLY and FYNNEI. This CDR3 spans 16 amino acids. The CDR3 loop reads CASSGPRQARGYGYTF. In nucleotides, the CDR3 is TGTGCCAGCAGCGGGCCAAGACAGGCCAGGGGCTATGGCTACACCTTC.

This rearrangement joins TRBV29-1 to TRBJ1-1; TRBD1 might be the D (6 bases). CDR1 and CDR2 from the germline V gene are SQVTM and ANQGSEA. Trimming stripped 3 bases from V and 6 bases from J, with 14 bases between. This CDR3 contains 13 residues. CDR3 in amino acids: CSVEAQGLPEAFF. In DNA form, the CDR3 reads TGCAGCGTTGAGGCCCAGGGGCTTCCTGAAGCTTTCTTT.

The rearrangement uses TRBV5-1 and TRBJ1-4; D call uncertain. V was shortened by 3 bases and J by 0 bases, with 12 bases between the two germline ends. The CDR3 length is 16 residues. Germline CDR1 and CDR2: SGHRS and YFSETQ. This chain's CDR3 is CASSSSSGATNEKLFF. The CDR3 DNA sequence: TGCGCCAGCAGCTCTTCGTCCGGTGCAACTAATGAAAAACTGTTTTTT.

This chain connects TRBV5-1 to TRBJ2-2; D might be TRBD1 (5 bases). CDR3 size: 15 residues. The V end lost 4 bases, the J end lost 0 bases, and 10 bases lay between the germline ends. In germline, CDR1 is SGHRS, CDR2 YFSETQ. CDR3 sequence (DNA): TGCGCCAGCAGCACGGACACAACGAACACCGGGGAGCTGTTTTTT. Protein product: CASSTDTTNTGELFF.

This sequence joins TRBV9 and TRBJ2-5; 8 positions match TRBD2. The length of the CDR3 is 16 residues. Germline CDR1 SGDLS, CDR2 YYNGEE. The trim removed 0 bases at V and 2 bases at J, leaving 6 bases unmatched. Written as DNA, the CDR3 is TGTGCCAGCAGCGTAGCTACCGGGAGGGGGCAAGAGACCCAGTACTTC. Translated, it gives CASSVATGRGQETQYF.